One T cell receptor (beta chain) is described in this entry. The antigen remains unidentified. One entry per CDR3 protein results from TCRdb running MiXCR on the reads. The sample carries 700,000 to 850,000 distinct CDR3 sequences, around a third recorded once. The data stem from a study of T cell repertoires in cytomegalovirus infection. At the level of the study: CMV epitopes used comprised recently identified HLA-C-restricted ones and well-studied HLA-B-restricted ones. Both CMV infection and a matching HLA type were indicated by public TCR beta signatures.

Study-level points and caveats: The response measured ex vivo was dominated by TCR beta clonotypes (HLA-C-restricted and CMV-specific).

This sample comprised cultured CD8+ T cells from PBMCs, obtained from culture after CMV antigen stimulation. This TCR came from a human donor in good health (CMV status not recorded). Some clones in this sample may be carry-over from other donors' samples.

The CDR3 bases are TGTGCCAGCAGCGCGTACCCGGGACGGGCAAGCACAGATACGCAGTATTTT. Amino acids: CASSAYPGRASTDTQYF. This sequence joins TRBV9 and TRBJ2-3; D is possibly TRBD1 or TRBD2 (5 bases each). In germline, CDR1 is SGDLS, CDR2 YYNGEE. The CDR3 loop spans 17 amino acids. V was clipped by 3 bases and J by 0 bases, with 17 bases between them.